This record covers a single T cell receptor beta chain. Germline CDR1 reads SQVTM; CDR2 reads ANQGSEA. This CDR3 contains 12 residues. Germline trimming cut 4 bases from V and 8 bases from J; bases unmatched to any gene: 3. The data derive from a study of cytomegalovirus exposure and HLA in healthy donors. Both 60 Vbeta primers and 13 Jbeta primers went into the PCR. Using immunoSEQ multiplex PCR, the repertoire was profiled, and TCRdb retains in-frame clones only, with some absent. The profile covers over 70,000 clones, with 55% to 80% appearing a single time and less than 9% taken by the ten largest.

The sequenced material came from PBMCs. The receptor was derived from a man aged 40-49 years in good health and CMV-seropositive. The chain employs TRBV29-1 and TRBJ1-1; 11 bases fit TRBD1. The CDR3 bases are TGCAGCGTTGGGGGACAGGGGGTGGAAGCTTTCTTT. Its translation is CSVGGQGVEAFF. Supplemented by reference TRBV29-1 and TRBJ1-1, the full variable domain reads SAVISQKPSRDICQRGTSLTIQCQVDSQVTMMFWYRQQPGQSLTLIATANQGSEATYESGFVIDKFPISRPNLTFSTLTVSNMSPEDSSIYLCSVGGQGVEAFFGQGTRLTVV.